A single sample gave rise to the 28 T cell receptor beta chains below, sequenced in a study of cytomegalovirus exposure and HLA in healthy donors. The repertoire was sequenced with immunoSEQ multiplex PCR; TCRdb's copy has only in-frame clones and lacks some. The table includes 80,000 to 100,000 clones, around nine tenths detected once. The material sequenced was PBMCs. The receptors originated from a woman in her 30s in good health and CMV-seronegative.

The chain carries TRBV7-8 and TRBJ2-7, with 9 bases identical to TRBD2. The germline V gene encodes CDR1 SGHVS and CDR2 FQNEAQ. The CDR3 is made up of 13 amino acids. Unmatched junction bases numbered 5, after V lost 5 bases and J lost 6 bases. The CDR3 loop is CASSLGLAGEQYF. The DNA of the CDR3 is TGTGCCAGCAGCCTGGGACTAGCTGGCGAGCAGTACTTC.

The V call is TRBV11-2, the J call TRBJ2-1, with 10 bases lining up with TRBD2. The CDR3 sequence is 15 residues long. Germline V gene sequence: CDR1 SGHAT, CDR2 FQNNGV. Trimming at V came to 4 bases and at J to 2 bases, leaving 2 bases not matched to a gene. CDR3 in amino acids: CASSSLAGAYNEQFF. The CDR3 nucleotides read TGTGCCAGCAGCTCGCTAGCGGGAGCCTACAATGAGCAGTTCTTC.

This sequence joins TRBV19 and TRBJ2-2; 8 bases agree with TRBD2. CDR3 length: 16 residues. Germline V gene lookup returns CDR1 LNHDA and CDR2 SQIVND (reference sequence). V shed 3 bases and J 6 bases; nucleotides not matched to a gene: 9. In nucleotides, the CDR3 is TGTGCCAGTAGTATTCCATCGGGACTAGTCGCCGGGGAGCTGTTTTTT. Residues: CASSIPSGLVAGELFF.

The chain links TRBV15 to TRBJ2-5; 12 bases map to TRBD2. The CDR3 totals 18 residues. V was pared by 3 bases and J by 4 bases, with 12 bases of the junction left unmatched. Germline V gives CDR1 LNHNV, CDR2 YYDKDF (reference sequence). In DNA, the CDR3 is TGTGCCACCAGCAGGTCTAGCGGGGGGGCCAATACGCTAGAGACCCAGTACTTC. This sequence encodes CATSRSSGGANTLETQYF.

The genes are TRBV5-1 and TRBJ2-5, with no clear D. The germline gives CDR1 SGHRS, CDR2 YFSETQ. This CDR3 region has 12 residues. V gave up 1 base and J gave up 3 bases, with 4 bases separating them. In nucleotides, the CDR3 is TGCGCCAGCAGCTTGAACAAAGAGACCCAGTACTTC. This encodes CASSLNKETQYF. Together with reference TRBV5-1 and TRBJ2-5, the CDR3 gives the full variable domain: KAGVTQTPRYLIKTRGQQVTLSCSPISGHRSVSWYQQTPGQGLQFLFEYFSETQRNKGNFPGRFSGRQFSNSRSEMNVSTLELGDSALYLCASSLNKETQYFGPGTRLLVL.

This chain joins TRBV4-3 and TRBJ1-1; D is perhaps TRBD1 (6 bases). The germline V and J ends were trimmed by 1 base and 1 base, with 10 bases remaining between them. Germline CDR1 reads LGHNA; CDR2 reads YSLEER. This CDR3 has 15 amino acids. CDR3 residues: CASSQGVGGNTEAFF. The CDR3 nucleotides are TGCGCCAGCAGCCAAGGGGTAGGGGGGAACACTGAAGCTTTCTTT.

This rearrangement joins TRBV6-8 to TRBJ2-7; 8 bases match TRBD2. Germline V gives CDR1 MNHGY, CDR2 SAAAGT. V gave up 5 bases and J gave up 2 bases; unmatched junction bases: 8. This CDR3 is built from 15 residues. The CDR3 here is CASSRIAGRAYEQYF. CDR3 DNA sequence: TGTGCCAGCAGTCGCATAGCGGGGAGGGCCTACGAGCAGTACTTC.

V and J are TRBV5-1 and TRBJ2-1; tentative D call: TRBD1 (6 bases). The germline CDR1 and CDR2 sequences are SGHRS and YFSETQ. V was cut by 1 base and J by 0 bases, with 14 bases left in between. The CDR3 runs 17 residues. DNA for the CDR3: TGCGCCAGCAGCTTGACAGGGTTCGTGGGCTCCTACAATGAGCAGTTCTTC. Translated: CASSLTGFVGSYNEQFF.

The chain couples TRBV7-2 to TRBJ1-5; D is perhaps TRBD1 (6 bases). The length of the CDR3 is 13 residues. The V end was cut by 5 bases, the J end by 4 bases, with 9 bases between. CDR1 and CDR2 (germline): SGHTA, FQGNSA. As DNA, the CDR3 is TGTGCCAGCAGCCAAACAGGGAATCAGCCCCAGCATTTT. Translated: CASSQTGNQPQHF.

The V call is TRBV6-5, the J call TRBJ1-1; tentative D call: TRBD1 (5 bases). V was cut by 6 bases and J by 4 bases, with 18 bases left in between. Germline V gives CDR1 MNHEY, CDR2 SVGAGI. The CDR3 is 15 amino acids. The CDR3 nucleotides are TGTGCCAGCAGCCCCACCAGGTCGGGGGGCACTGAAGCTTTCTTT. Amino acid sequence: CASSPTRSGGTEAFF.

This clone appeared once. This sequence joins TRBV25-1 and TRBJ2-2; 7 positions agree with TRBD2. This CDR3 contains 15 residues. CDR1 is MGHDK and CDR2 is SYGVNS in the germline V gene. The ends lost 8 bases at V and 2 bases at J; junction bases unmatched: 8. The CDR3 spells CASGDWGGNTGELFF. The CDR3 DNA sequence: TGTGCCAGCGGGGACTGGGGGGGAAACACCGGGGAGCTGTTTTTT. Full variable domain (remainder filled in from reference TRBV25-1 and TRBJ2-2): EADIYQTPRYLVIGTGKKITLECSQTMGHDKMYWYQQDPGMELHLIHYSYGVNSTEKGDLSSESTVSRIRTEHFPLTLESARPSHTSQYLCASGDWGGNTGELFFGEGSRLTVL.

The genes are TRBV18 and TRBJ1-1; D unclear. V lost 3 bases, J lost 4 bases, and 6 bases lay in between. There are 12 residues in the CDR3. Germline CDR1 and CDR2: KGHSH and LQKENI. CDR3 region: CASSPPTTEAFF. The CDR3 DNA reads TGTGCCAGCTCACCCCCTACCACTGAAGCTTTCTTT.

The chain carries TRBV19 and TRBJ1-1; D uncertain. V lost 3 bases to trimming and J lost 6 bases, with 11 bases between them. Germline CDR1 is LNHDA and CDR2 is SQIVND (reference sequence). The CDR3 runs to 13 residues. The CDR3 reads CASSISRDAEAFF. The CDR3 coding sequence is TGTGCCAGTAGTATTTCCCGGGATGCTGAAGCTTTCTTT.

This chain joins TRBV5-4 and TRBJ2-2; 8 bases map to TRBD2. CDR1 and CDR2 from the germline V gene are SGHNT and YYREEE (reference sequence). V dropped 3 bases and J dropped 7; count of bases not matched to a gene: 2. This CDR3 comprises 13 residues. The CDR3 DNA is TGTGCCAGCAGCTCCGGGACTAGCGGGGAGCTGTTTTTT. Translating it yields CASSSGTSGELFF. Together with reference TRBV5-4 and TRBJ2-2, the CDR3 gives the full variable domain: ETGVTQSPTHLIKTRGQQVTLRCSSQSGHNTVSWYQQALGQGPQFIFQYYREEENGRGNFPPRFSGLQFPNYSSELNVNALELDDSALYLCASSSGTSGELFFGEGSRLTVL.

The chain combines TRBV2 with TRBJ1-2; tentatively, D is TRBD1 (6 bases). Looked up from germline, CDR1 is SNHLY and CDR2 is FYNNEI. The CDR3 covers 14 residues. V was clipped by 7 bases and J by 0 bases, with 12 bases between them. This CDR3 reads CASTPGQPNYGYTF. CDR3 DNA: TGTGCCAGCACTCCGGGACAACCTAACTATGGCTACACCTTC. Combining the CDR3 with reference TRBV2 and TRBJ1-2 gives the whole variable domain EPEVTQTPSHQVTQMGQEVILRCVPISNHLYFYWYRQILGQKVEFLVSFYNNEISEKSEIFDDQFSVERPDGSNFTLKIRSTKLEDSAMYFCASTPGQPNYGYTFGSGTRLTVV.

In its sample, this clone was seen once. The chain combines TRBV5-1 with TRBJ1-5; a possible D gene is TRBD1 (5 bases). The germline V and J ends were trimmed by 0 bases and 9 bases, with 13 bases remaining between them. Germline V gene lookup returns CDR1 SGHRS and CDR2 YFSETQ. The CDR3 runs 14 residues. In DNA, the CDR3 is TGCGCCAGCAGCTTGGGAACAGGAGTTCCGCCCCAGCATTTT. Translation: CASSLGTGVPPQHF.

J is TRBJ2-1 and V is TRBV5-1, with TRBD1 matching over 8 bases. Germline CDR1 and CDR2: SGHRS and YFSETQ. V dropped 2 bases and J dropped 1; count of bases not matched to a gene: 2. The CDR3 covers 15 residues. DNA for the CDR3: TGCGCCAGCAGCTTAAGGACAGGGTCCTACAATGAGCAGTTCTTC. As protein: CASSLRTGSYNEQFF.

The rearrangement links TRBV13 to TRBJ1-1; TRBD1 is a possible D gene (5 bases). The ends were cut back, 6 bases at V and 3 bases at J, with 20 bases in the middle. Per germline, CDR1 PRHDT and CDR2 FYEKMQ (reference sequence). CDR3 length: 16 amino acids. CDR3 sequence reads: CASRTVGVSWDTEAFF. The CDR3 DNA is TGTGCCAGCAGGACAGTGGGCGTCTCTTGGGACACTGAAGCTTTCTTT.

This clone is a singleton in its sample. The genes are TRBV28 and TRBJ1-4; TRBD1 might be the D (6 bases). Germline loops: CDR1 MDHEN, CDR2 SYDVKM. The CDR3 is made up of 14 amino acids. The germline V and J ends were trimmed by 6 bases and 8 bases, with 16 bases remaining between them. The CDR3 reads CASSQQGWGEKLFF. As DNA, the CDR3 is TGTGCCAGCAGCCAACAGGGATGGGGGGAAAAACTGTTTTTT.

The chain uses TRBV5-5 and TRBJ1-4, with TRBD1 identical over 8 bases. V lost 6 bases, J lost 5 bases, and 12 bases stayed unmatched. Germline V gene data show CDR1 as SGHKS and CDR2 as YYEKEE (reference sequence). CDR3 size: 16 residues. DNA for the CDR3: TGTGCCAGCATCCGAGGCCTCGGACAGGGAAATGAAAAACTGTTTTTT. It yields the protein CASIRGLGQGNEKLFF.

V is TRBV11-2 and J is TRBJ2-7; D is unresolved. Germline CDR1 SGHAT, CDR2 FQNNGV. The V and J ends lost 1 base and 2 bases respectively, with 9 bases between them. The length of the CDR3 is 14 residues. CDR3 DNA: TGTGCCAGCAGCTTAGTCCCCCCAGCCTACGAGCAGTACTTC. Protein product: CASSLVPPAYEQYF.

V is TRBV6-5 and J is TRBJ1-2; D remains ambiguous. The V end lost 0 bases, the J end lost 5 bases, and 16 bases lay between the germline ends. The V gene's germline CDR1 is MNHEY and CDR2 SVGAGI. This CDR3 spans 16 amino acids. DNA for the CDR3: TGTGCCAGCAGTTACTCTGGCTCCCCGGCCGGGTATGGCTACACCTTC. Translation gives CASSYSGSPAGYGYTF.

The chain has TRBV27 and TRBJ2-3, with a tentative D call TRBD1 (6 bases). The CDR3 covers 15 residues. The germline V and J ends were trimmed by 7 bases and 1 base, with 15 bases remaining between them. Germline assignment: CDR1 MNHEY and CDR2 SMNVEV (reference sequence). In nucleotides, the CDR3 is TGTGCCAGCACCCCCTGGGGGCGGGGCACAGATACGCAGTATTTT. It codes for CASTPWGRGTDTQYF.

The genes are TRBV19 and TRBJ1-6; D remains ambiguous. CDR1 and CDR2 (germline): LNHDA, SQIVND (reference sequence). The CDR3 contains 14 residues. Trimming removed 5 bases at V and 6 bases at J, with 11 bases between. The CDR3 here is CASSWSGSNSPLHF. The CDR3, as DNA: TGTGCCAGTAGTTGGTCAGGTTCTAATTCACCCCTCCACTTT.

The V call is TRBV4-3, the J call TRBJ1-6; D not certain. The CDR3 contains 14 residues. The V end lost 0 bases, the J end lost 10 bases, and 10 bases lay between the germline ends. The germline gives CDR1 LGHNA, CDR2 YSLEER. This chain's CDR3 is CASSQDTAKSPLHF. Here the CDR3 DNA reads TGCGCCAGCAGCCAAGATACAGCAAAGTCACCCCTCCACTTT.

There are a few counts of this clone. The genes are TRBV29-1 and TRBJ2-7; tentatively, D is TRBD2 (5 bases). The CDR3 is 11 amino acids. Germline CDR1 reads SQVTM; CDR2 reads ANQGSEA. V lost 5 bases to trimming and J lost 3 bases, with 8 bases between them. The CDR3 protein is CSVTGLYEQYF. As DNA, the CDR3 is TGCAGCGTTACTGGACTCTACGAGCAGTACTTC.

This clone appeared a single time. The gene calls are TRBV5-1 and TRBJ2-7; D ambiguous. The CDR3 sequence is 15 residues long. V lost 4 bases and J 0 bases, leaving 14 bases between the germline ends. Germline V gene lookup returns CDR1 SGHRS and CDR2 YFSETQ. The CDR3 DNA is TGCGCCAGCAGCGAGGTAGGCAAGGACTCCTACGAGCAGTACTTC. This encodes CASSEVGKDSYEQYF. Filled out from reference TRBV5-1 and TRBJ2-7, the complete variable domain reads KAGVTQTPRYLIKTRGQQVTLSCSPISGHRSVSWYQQTPGQGLQFLFEYFSETQRNKGNFPGRFSGRQFSNSRSEMNVSTLELGDSALYLCASSEVGKDSYEQYFGPGTRLTVT.

The chain joins TRBV7-9 to TRBJ1-4; D gene uncertain. The ends were cut back, 5 bases at V and 0 bases at J, with 7 bases in the middle. Germline V lookup: CDR1 SEHNR, CDR2 FQNEAQ (reference sequence). The CDR3 length is 14 residues. This CDR3 is CASSPKSTNEKLFF. The DNA for the CDR3 is TGTGCCAGCAGCCCTAAATCAACTAATGAAAAACTGTTTTTT.